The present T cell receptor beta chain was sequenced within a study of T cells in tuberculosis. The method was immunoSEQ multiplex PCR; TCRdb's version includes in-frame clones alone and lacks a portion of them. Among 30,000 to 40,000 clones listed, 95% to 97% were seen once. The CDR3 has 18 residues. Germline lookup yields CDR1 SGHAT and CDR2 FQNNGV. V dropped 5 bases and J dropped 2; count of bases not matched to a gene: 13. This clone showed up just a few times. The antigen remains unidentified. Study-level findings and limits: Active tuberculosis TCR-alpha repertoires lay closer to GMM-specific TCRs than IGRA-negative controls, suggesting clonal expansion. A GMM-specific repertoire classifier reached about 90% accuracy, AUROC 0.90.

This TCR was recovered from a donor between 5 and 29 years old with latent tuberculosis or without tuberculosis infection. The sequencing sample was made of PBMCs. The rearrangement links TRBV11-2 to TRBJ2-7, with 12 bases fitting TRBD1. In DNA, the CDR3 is TGTGCCAGCAGCCCGGTTCGGCGGGGACAGGGGGCGCCCTACGAGCAGTACTTC. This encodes CASSPVRRGQGAPYEQYF.